Below are 9 T cell receptor beta chains sequenced from a single sample in a study of blood T cell repertoires in COVID-19. Profiled with immunoSEQ multiplex PCR; TCRdb holds only in-frame clones, not every one. Counted here are about 190,000 clones, roughly four fifths occurring once; the ten biggest clones make up roughly 12%. Source material: peripheral blood. All receptors come from a woman in her forties or fifties with acute or convalescent COVID-19.

This rearrangement joins TRBV19 to TRBJ2-2, with D tentatively TRBD1 (5 bases). CDR1 and CDR2 from the germline V gene are LNHDA and SQIVND (reference sequence). The ends were cut back, 5 bases at V and 2 bases at J, with 15 bases in the middle. The CDR3 sequence is 16 residues long. The CDR3 is CASSPLADRNTGELFF. The DNA for the CDR3 is TGTGCCAGTAGTCCCCTGGCCGACAGAAACACCGGGGAGCTGTTTTTT.

CDR3 in amino acids: CASTKQGASGELFF. Written as DNA, the CDR3 is TGTGCCAGCACCAAACAGGGGGCGTCCGGGGAGCTGTTTTTT. V is TRBV7-9 and J is TRBJ2-2; 9 bases match TRBD1. V shed 7 bases and J 6 bases; nucleotides not matched to a gene: 6. Germline values: CDR1 SEHNR, CDR2 FQNEAQ (reference sequence). The CDR3 totals 14 residues. Full variable domain (rest looked up from reference TRBV7-9 and TRBJ2-2): DTGVSQNPRHKITKRGQNVTFRCDPISEHNRLYWYRQTLGQGPEFLTYFQNEAQLEKSRLLSDRFSAERPKGSFSTLEIQRTEQGDSAMYLCASTKQGASGELFFGEGSRLTVL.

The chain has TRBV18 and TRBJ2-5, with D tentatively TRBD1 (6 bases). The germline CDR1 and CDR2 sequences are KGHSH and LQKENI. This CDR3 region has 15 residues. The ends were cut back, 3 bases at V and 2 bases at J, with 13 bases in the middle. The CDR3 spells CASSPNKDRQETQYF. In nucleotides, the CDR3 is TGTGCCAGCTCACCTAACAAGGACAGACAAGAGACCCAGTACTTC.

This clone was counted between two and nine times. The chain couples TRBV6-2 or TRBV6-3 to TRBJ2-6, with TRBD1 as a possible D gene (6 bases). Trimming left V 5 bases short and J 4 bases short, with 15 bases between. Germline V gene data show CDR1 as MNHEY and CDR2 as SVGEGT. This CDR3 has 16 amino acids. The CDR3 DNA reads as TGTGCCAGCAGTAAGCTTTCAGGGGTCGGGGCCAACGTCCTGACTTTC. It translates to CASSKLSGVGANVLTF.

This chain uses TRBV7-9 with TRBJ1-1, with D possibly being TRBD1 (5 bases). This CDR3 has 15 residues. The germline CDR1 and CDR2 sequences are SEHNR and FQNEAQ (reference sequence). V was pared by 1 base and J by 4 bases, with 13 bases between. CDR3 in DNA: TGTGCCAGCAGCTTAGGAGCGGGGGACCCCACTGAAGCTTTCTTT. It specifies CASSLGAGDPTEAFF. Full variable domain (rest looked up from reference TRBV7-9 and TRBJ1-1): DTGVSQNPRHKITKRGQNVTFRCDPISEHNRLYWYRQTLGQGPEFLTYFQNEAQLEKSRLLSDRFSAERPKGSFSTLEIQRTEQGDSAMYLCASSLGAGDPTEAFFGQGTRLTVV.

Only a few counts were recorded for this clone. This chain joins TRBV21-1 and TRBJ2-7; TRBD2, the table's D call, lacks a check against the DNA. TRBV21-1 is a pseudogene segment. CDR3 size: 15 residues. CDR3 coding DNA: TGTGCCAGCGGCACAAAAGCGGGAGGGCCTCTCGAGCAGTACTTC. This gives the protein CASGTKAGGPLEQYF.

This clone occurred a few times. The chain combines TRBV29-1 with TRBJ2-2; 12 bases are shared with TRBD2. Losses at the gene ends were 6 bases for V and 5 bases for J; bases not matched to a gene: 4. The CDR3 is made up of 14 amino acids. CDR1 is SQVTM and CDR2 is ANQGSEA in the germline V gene. CDR3 sequence reads: CSVSSGRETGELFF. CDR3 DNA: TGCAGCGTGTCTAGCGGGAGGGAGACCGGGGAGCTGTTTTTT.

The V gene is TRBV3-1 (or the pseudogene TRBV3-2), the J gene TRBJ2-2; 9 bases map to TRBD2. V shed 6 bases and J 7 bases; nucleotides not matched to a gene: 15. The CDR3 sequence is 17 residues long. Germline V gives CDR1 LGHDT, CDR2 YNNKEL (reference sequence). CDR3 sequence (DNA): TGTGCCAGCAGGGGTAGGGAGCGGGAGGACGAGAACGGGGAGCTGTTTTTT. Translating gives CASRGREREDENGELFF.

In nucleotides, the CDR3 is TGCAGCGTCCGAACTTCCTACAATGAGCAGTTCTTC. Its translation: CSVRTSYNEQFF. The chain uses TRBV29-1 and TRBJ2-1; D is undetermined. Looked up from germline, CDR1 is SQVTM and CDR2 is ANQGSEA. Trimming took 6 bases from V and 1 from J, leaving 7 bases between them. CDR3 size: 12 residues.